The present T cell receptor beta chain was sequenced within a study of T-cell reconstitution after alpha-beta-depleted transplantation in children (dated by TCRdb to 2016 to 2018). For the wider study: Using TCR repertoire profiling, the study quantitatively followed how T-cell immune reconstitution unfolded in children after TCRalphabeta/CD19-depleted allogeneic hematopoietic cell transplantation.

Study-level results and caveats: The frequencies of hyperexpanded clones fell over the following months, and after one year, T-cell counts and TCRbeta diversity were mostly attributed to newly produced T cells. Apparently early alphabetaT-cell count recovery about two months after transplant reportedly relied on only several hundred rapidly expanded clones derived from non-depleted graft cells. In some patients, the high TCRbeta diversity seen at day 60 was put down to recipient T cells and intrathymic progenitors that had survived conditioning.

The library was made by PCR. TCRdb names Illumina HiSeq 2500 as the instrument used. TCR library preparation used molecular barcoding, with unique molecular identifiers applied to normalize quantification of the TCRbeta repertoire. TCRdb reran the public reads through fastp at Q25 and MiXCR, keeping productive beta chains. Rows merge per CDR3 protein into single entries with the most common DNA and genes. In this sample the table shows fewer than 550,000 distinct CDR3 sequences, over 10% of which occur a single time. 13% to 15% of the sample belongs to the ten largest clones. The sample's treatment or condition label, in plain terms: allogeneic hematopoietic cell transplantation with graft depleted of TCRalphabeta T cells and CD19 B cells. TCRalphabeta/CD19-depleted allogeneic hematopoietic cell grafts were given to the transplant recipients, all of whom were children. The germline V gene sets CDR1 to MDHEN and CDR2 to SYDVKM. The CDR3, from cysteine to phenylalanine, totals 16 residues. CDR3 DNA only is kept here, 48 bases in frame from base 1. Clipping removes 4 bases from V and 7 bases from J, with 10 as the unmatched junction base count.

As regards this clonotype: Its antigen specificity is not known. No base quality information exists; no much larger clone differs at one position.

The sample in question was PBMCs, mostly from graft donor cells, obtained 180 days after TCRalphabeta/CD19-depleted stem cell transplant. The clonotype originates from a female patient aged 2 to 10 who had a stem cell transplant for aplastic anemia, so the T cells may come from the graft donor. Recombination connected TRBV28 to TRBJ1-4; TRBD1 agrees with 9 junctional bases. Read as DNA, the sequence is TGTGCCAGCAGTTGCCGGGACAGGGCCATATGTGAAAAACTGTTTTTT. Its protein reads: CASSCRDRAICEKLFF. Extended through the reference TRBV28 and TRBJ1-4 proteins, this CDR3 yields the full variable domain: DVKVTQSSRYLVKRTGEKVFLECVQDMDHENMFWYRQDPGLGLRLIYFSYDVKMKEKGDIPEGYSVSREKKERFSLILESASTNQTSMYLCASSCRDRAICEKLFFGSGTQLSVL.